This TCR beta chain was captured in a study of T-cell reconstitution after alpha-beta-depleted transplantation in children. The TCRbeta library incorporated unique molecular identifiers. TCRdb passed the PCR reads through MiXCR, listing each CDR3 protein once. Here the sample spans around 200,000 distinct CDR3 sequences, about 6.4% being singletons. This clonotype was detected many times. The source material was PBMCs from the stem cell graft donor, sampled from the stem cell graft. The sequence was collected from a human donor who donated a stem cell graft to a child with Wiskott-Aldrich syndrome.

CDR3 loop: CASNYLAGGSTDTQYF. CDR3 nucleotides: TGTGCCAGCAATTATCTAGCGGGAGGCAGCACAGATACGCAGTATTTT. V and J are TRBV6-5 and TRBJ2-3; 11 bases align to TRBD2. CDR3 length equals 16 residues. V gave up 7 bases and J gave up 0 bases; unmatched junction bases: 6. Germline V gene data show CDR1 as MNHEY and CDR2 as SVGAGI.